These 26 T cell receptor beta chains came from one sample sequenced in a study of cytomegalovirus exposure and HLA in healthy donors. In the PCR, 60 Vbeta and 13 Jbeta primers were used. Assay: immunoSEQ multiplex PCR; the TCRdb copy retains only in-frame clones and omits some. The sample includes about 40,000 clones, about 66% of them seen just once. Sequenced input: PBMCs. The receptors were gathered from a man aged 45 to 65 in good health and CMV-seropositive.

The chain combines TRBV10-3 with TRBJ1-1; the match to TRBD1 covers 9 bases. The CDR3 consists of 15 residues. J lost 3 bases, V lost 3 bases, and 5 bases had no gene match. Germline CDR1 is ENHRY and CDR2 is SYGVKD. CDR3 coding DNA: TGTGCCATCAGTGACCTGGACAGGGGCGACACTGAAGCTTTCTTT. Protein sequence: CAISDLDRGDTEAFF.

The chain combines TRBV11-2 with TRBJ2-7, with TRBD1 as a possible D gene (7 bases). In germline, CDR1 is SGHAT, CDR2 FQNNGV. This CDR3 is built from 12 residues. Trimming left V 5 bases short and J 7 bases short, with 12 bases between. In nucleotides, the CDR3 is TGTGCCAGCAGCCAGGGGGGTCTGGAGCAGTACTTC. It is translated as CASSQGGLEQYF.

This chain uses TRBV2 with TRBJ1-2, with 8 bases fitting TRBD1. The junction had 7 bases not matched to a gene; V was cut back by 4 bases and J by 6 bases. Germline lookup yields CDR1 SNHLY and CDR2 FYNNEI. CDR3 length: 14 amino acids. In nucleotides, the CDR3 is TGTGCCAGCAGTGTGTCCCAGGGGGCGGATGGCTACACCTTC. It codes for CASSVSQGADGYTF.

The gene calls are TRBV5-4 and TRBJ1-4; TRBD1 matches at 7 bases. The CDR3 spans 16 residues. In germline, CDR1 is SGHNT, CDR2 YYREEE (reference sequence). J gave up 13 bases and V 0 bases, and 15 bases lay outside the gene matches. DNA of the CDR3: TGTGCCAGCAGCTTGGCCCAAGAGGGGGCCCTCGGGGGACTGTTTTTT. Translating it yields CASSLAQEGALGGLFF.

This clone appeared a few times. The chain is built from TRBV4-1 and TRBJ2-3, with TRBD2 matching 12 bases. Germline V gene lookup returns CDR1 MGHRA and CDR2 YSYEKL. The CDR3 contains 18 residues. V lost 1 base and J lost 2; bases outside the gene matches: 7. CDR3 sequence: CASSQGASGGAATDTQYF. The CDR3, as DNA: TGCGCCAGCAGCCAAGGGGCTAGCGGGGGGGCTGCCACAGATACGCAGTATTTT.

V usage is TRBV7-6 and J usage is TRBJ1-5; D is undetermined. The length of the CDR3 is 13 residues. Trimming pared 2 bases from V and 0 bases from J, leaving 2 bases between. Germline V gene sequence: CDR1 SGHVS, CDR2 FNYEAQ. CDR3 loop: CASSLRSNQPQHF. The CDR3 region has the DNA TGTGCCAGCAGCTTACGTAGCAATCAGCCCCAGCATTTT.

This clone has more than one count but fewer than ten. The CDR3 sequence is CASSGDTPRGYTF. The CDR3, as DNA: TGTGCCAGCTCAGGGGACACGCCGCGGGGCTACACCTTC. The genes are TRBV18 and TRBJ1-2, with D possibly TRBD1 on 6 matching bases. The CDR3 is 13 amino acids. CDR1 and CDR2 from the germline V gene are KGHSH and LQKENI. The ends were cut back, 5 bases at V and 8 bases at J, with 15 bases in the middle.

For the CDR3, the DNA is TGTGCCAGCAGTGTTAACCGACAGGGTGGCTACGAGCAGTACTTC. Translating gives CASSVNRQGGYEQYF. The gene calls are TRBV2 and TRBJ2-7; 7 nucleotides line up with TRBD1. The CDR3 contains 15 residues. The germline V gene has CDR1 SNHLY and CDR2 FYNNEI. Unmatched junction bases numbered 9, after V lost 4 bases and J lost 3 bases.

This rearrangement joins TRBV7-2 to TRBJ1-2; TRBD1 might be the D (5 bases). Trimming took off 1 base at V and 8 bases at J, with 17 bases between the two ends. Germline loops: CDR1 SGHTA, CDR2 FQGNSA. This CDR3 comprises 15 residues. The CDR3 loop reads CASSLEFQGRYGYTF. The CDR3 nucleotides read TGTGCCAGCAGCTTAGAGTTCCAGGGCCGTTACGGCTACACCTTC. The full variable domain, completed using reference TRBV7-2 and TRBJ1-2, is GAGVSQSPSNKVTEKGKDVELRCDPISGHTALYWYRQSLGQGLEFLIYFQGNSAPDKSGLPSDRFSAERTGGSVSTLTIQRTQQEDSAVYLCASSLEFQGRYGYTFGSGTRLTVV.

V is TRBV25-1 and J is TRBJ2-7; maybe TRBD1 (5 bases). The CDR3 runs to 17 residues. Germline loops: CDR1 MGHDK, CDR2 SYGVNS. Trimming cost V 4 bases and J 2 bases, with 21 bases left between them. The CDR3 bases are TGTGCCAGCAGTGCCGTACGTGGGGCCGCCCTAACCTACGAGCAGTACTTC. Translation: CASSAVRGAALTYEQYF.

This clone came up a few times. The chain's CDR3 is CASSSGQGAHYGYTF. The DNA for the CDR3 is TGCGCCAGCAGCAGCGGACAGGGGGCGCACTATGGCTACACCTTC. The chain carries TRBV5-1 and TRBJ1-2, with 11 bases aligning to TRBD1. Germline CDR1 is SGHRS and CDR2 is YFSETQ. The CDR3 is made up of 15 amino acids. V shed 4 bases, J shed 3 bases, and the junction held 5 bases outside the gene matches. The full variable domain, rest sourced from reference TRBV5-1 and TRBJ1-2, is KAGVTQTPRYLIKTRGQQVTLSCSPISGHRSVSWYQQTPGQGLQFLFEYFSETQRNKGNFPGRFSGRQFSNSRSEMNVSTLELGDSALYLCASSSGQGAHYGYTFGSGTRLTVV.

This clone has more than one count but fewer than ten. The CDR3 DNA reads TGTGCCAGCAGCTTAGTCCCGGACAGTTATGAAAAACTGTTTTTT. This codes for CASSLVPDSYEKLFF. The J gene is TRBJ1-4, the V gene TRBV11-2; D may be TRBD1 (6 bases). Germline CDR1 SGHAT, CDR2 FQNNGV. The CDR3 runs to 15 residues. Trimming took off 1 base at V and 6 bases at J, with 12 bases between the two ends.

Here the CDR3 DNA reads TGCAGCGTAGCCGGGACAGGGGAACAGCCCCAGCATTTT. Protein product: CSVAGTGEQPQHF. The chain uses TRBV29-1 and TRBJ1-5, with TRBD1 matching over 10 bases. The CDR3 runs 13 residues. J was trimmed by 7 bases and V by 6 bases; bases with no gene match: 6. Germline V gene lookup returns CDR1 SQVTM and CDR2 ANQGSEA.

The V gene is TRBV6-6, the J gene TRBJ2-7; 8 nucleotides agree with TRBD2. Germline CDR1 is MNHNY and CDR2 is SVGAGI (reference sequence). Trimming cost V 2 bases and J 3 bases; bases outside gene matches: 6. This CDR3 has 15 residues. The CDR3 DNA is TGTGCCAGCAGTTACGTAGCGGGGCTACGCTACGAGCAGTACTTC. The encoded protein is CASSYVAGLRYEQYF.

V is TRBV7-9 and J is TRBJ2-2; D is uncertain. Trimming stripped 7 bases from V and 4 bases from J, with 7 bases between. The germline gives CDR1 SEHNR, CDR2 FQNEAQ (reference sequence). The CDR3 runs 12 residues. In nucleotides, the CDR3 is TGTGCCAGCATCCTTCCCACCGGGGAGCTGTTTTTT. It codes for CASILPTGELFF.

The genes are TRBV5-1 and TRBJ1-4; D perhaps matches TRBD1 (5 bases). CDR1 and CDR2 (germline): SGHRS, YFSETQ. The CDR3 covers 15 residues. Deletions cut 3 bases from V and 6 bases from J, with 15 bases between. The DNA for the CDR3 is TGCGCCAGCAGCTGGGGGGGTCGACCCGATGAAAAACTGTTTTTT. It translates to CASSWGGRPDEKLFF. The full variable domain, in which reference TRBV5-1 and TRBJ1-4 provide the parts outside the CDR3, is KAGVTQTPRYLIKTRGQQVTLSCSPISGHRSVSWYQQTPGQGLQFLFEYFSETQRNKGNFPGRFSGRQFSNSRSEMNVSTLELGDSALYLCASSWGGRPDEKLFFGSGTQLSVL.

The chain links TRBV29-1 to TRBJ1-1; D call uncertain. The germline CDR1 and CDR2 sequences are SQVTM and ANQGSEA. Trimming left V 0 bases short and J 10 bases short, with 6 bases between. The length of the CDR3 is 10 residues. CDR3 sequence: CSVEEGRAFF. DNA for the CDR3: TGCAGCGTTGAAGAGGGGAGAGCTTTCTTT.

The chain recombines TRBV7-2 with TRBJ1-3; weak D call: TRBD1 (5 bases). Trimming took 1 base from V and 8 from J, leaving 6 bases between them. The CDR3 is made up of 12 amino acids. CDR1 is SGHTA, CDR2 FQGNSA, per germline. In DNA form, the CDR3 reads TGTGCCAGCAGCTTAGAGGGGTACACCATATATTTT. Translation: CASSLEGYTIYF.

In its sample, this clone was seen a few times. The chain is built from TRBV28 and TRBJ2-7; 13 bases fit TRBD2. Per germline, CDR1 MDHEN and CDR2 SYDVKM. The V and J ends lost 4 bases and 2 bases, in that order; junction bases with no gene match: 5. The CDR3 extends over 16 amino acids. The CDR3 sequence is CASSSRTSGGTYEQYF. The DNA for the CDR3 is TGTGCCAGCAGTTCAAGGACTAGCGGGGGTACCTACGAGCAGTACTTC.

V usage is TRBV2 and J usage is TRBJ2-7, with 10 bases aligning to TRBD1. V trimming: 7 bases; J trimming: 4 bases; junction bases outside the gene matches: 16. This CDR3 spans 17 amino acids. Germline assignment: CDR1 SNHLY and CDR2 FYNNEI. CDR3 amino acids: CASTLRPSGTGAYEQYF. CDR3 coding DNA: TGTGCCAGCACCTTGCGCCCTTCCGGGACAGGGGCTTACGAGCAGTACTTC.

This clone is a singleton in its sample. The chain uses TRBV7-2 and TRBJ2-3, with TRBD2 matching 9 bases. CDR3 length: 18 residues. V was pared by 6 bases and J by 3 bases, with 16 bases of the junction left unmatched. Per the germline V gene, CDR1 is SGHTA and CDR2 is FQGNSA. Here the CDR3 DNA reads TGTGCCAGCAGACTGGGAAAAAGCGGGGGGTTCGGTACAGATACGCAGTATTTT. Amino acid sequence: CASRLGKSGGFGTDTQYF.

This clone was observed a handful of times. This specimen includes other DNA sequences encoding the same CDR3. This chain joins TRBV19 and TRBJ2-1, with 8 nucleotides matching TRBD1. V gave up 3 bases and J gave up 6 bases; unmatched junction bases: 7. The CDR3 extends over 15 amino acids. The V gene's germline CDR1 is LNHDA and CDR2 SQIVND (reference sequence). The CDR3 nucleotides read TGTGCCAGTAGTATTGGGCAGGGGGCTTTCAATGAGCAGTTCTTC. The encoded protein is CASSIGQGAFNEQFF.

The chain joins TRBV18 to TRBJ2-7, with 8 bases aligning to TRBD1. Trimming cost V 1 base and J 6 bases; bases outside gene matches: 8. Germline V gives CDR1 KGHSH, CDR2 LQKENI. There are 15 residues in the CDR3. This CDR3 reads CASSPQGQGALEQYF. As DNA, the CDR3 is TGTGCCAGCTCACCACAAGGGCAGGGGGCCCTCGAGCAGTACTTC.

The chain couples TRBV5-4 to TRBJ2-7; 10 bases fit TRBD2. Germline loops: CDR1 SGHNT, CDR2 YYREEE (reference sequence). The CDR3 spans 17 residues. After removal of 4 bases from V and 1 base from J, the junction contained 11 bases not matched to a gene. The CDR3 protein is CASSPPQASGGSYEQYF. CDR3 DNA: TGTGCCAGCAGCCCACCTCAAGCTAGCGGGGGATCCTACGAGCAGTACTTC.

J is TRBJ1-5 and V is TRBV29-1, with TRBD1 matching 7 bases. Germline trimming cut 4 bases from V and 5 bases from J; bases unmatched to any gene: 8. Per the germline V gene, CDR1 is SQVTM and CDR2 is ANQGSEA. CDR3 size: 14 residues. CDR3 bases: TGCAGCGTTGCTGGGGACAGTCCTGATCAGCCCCAGCATTTT. This encodes CSVAGDSPDQPQHF.

The genes are TRBV7-3 and TRBJ2-7; a possible D gene is TRBD1 (6 bases). The CDR3 sequence is 16 residues long. The germline gives CDR1 SGHTA, CDR2 FQGTGA. Trimming cost V 5 bases and J 6 bases, with 23 bases left between them. CDR3 DNA: TGTGCCAGCAGCGCAACCGGGACACCGACCCAGGGCGAGCAGTACTTC. This codes for CASSATGTPTQGEQYF. The whole variable domain, remainder taken from reference TRBV7-3 and TRBJ2-7, is GAGVSQTPSNKVTEKGKYVELRCDPISGHTALYWYRQSLGQGPEFLIYFQGTGAADDSGLPNDRFFAVRPEGSVSTLKIQRTERGDSAVYLCASSATGTPTQGEQYFGPGTRLTVT.